The present TCR beta chain was sequenced within a study of blood T cells in healthy people across ages. Germline V gene data show CDR1 as SEHNR and CDR2 as FQNEAQ (reference sequence). The V and J ends lost 5 bases and 3 bases respectively, with 10 bases between them. The length of the CDR3 is 13 residues. The authors ran a second PCR of about 6 to 11 cycles using a sample-barcoded 5' primer and a J-beta primer mix. MiXCR, applied by TCRdb to the 5' RACE reads, yields one record per CDR3 protein. The sample holds some 1,500,000 distinct CDR3 sequences, roughly two fifths seen once. The sample taken for sequencing was blood. The V call is TRBV7-9, the J call TRBJ1-2; possibly TRBD1 for D (5 bases). This clonotype originated in a woman younger than 35 in good health. The CDR3 nucleotides read TGTGCCAGCAGCCGACAGAACTACTATGGCTACACCTTC. Its protein is CASSRQNYYGYTF.